The clone carrying this TCR beta chain has only one observation. Its antigen remains unidentified. The repertoire was sequenced with immunoSEQ multiplex PCR; TCRdb's copy has only in-frame clones and lacks some. Of under 300,000 clones in the sample, over 85% were seen once. This sample was taken from a study of T cell responses to AZD1222 COVID-19 vaccine. General study points: Nearly half of spike-specific TCRs reportedly target unmutated variant regions.

The CDR3 runs 18 residues. The germline V gene has CDR1 MNHEY and CDR2 SVGEGT. With 0 bases clipped from V and 1 base from J, the junction kept 4 bases outside the gene matches. The starting material was peripheral blood, obtained on day 0 of AZD1222 vaccination. The source is an adult in good health. The J gene is TRBJ2-1, the V gene TRBV6-2 or TRBV6-3, with TRBD2 identical over 12 bases. CDR3 residues: CASSYSPTSGSSYNEQFF. CDR3 DNA sequence: TGTGCCAGCAGTTACTCTCCGACTAGCGGGAGTTCCTACAATGAGCAGTTCTTC.